Below, 10 T cell receptor beta chains from the same sample are listed, as sequenced in a study of cytomegalovirus exposure and HLA in healthy donors. The PCR made use of 60 Vbeta and 13 Jbeta primers. Sequencing used immunoSEQ multiplex PCR; TCRdb keeps in-frame clones, though not all of them. The sample shows approximately 110,000 clones, 65% to 80% of them seen only once. The sequenced material came from PBMCs. These receptor sequences come from a human donor in good health.

This chain joins TRBV6-5 and TRBJ1-2; D possibly corresponds to TRBD1 (5 bases). This CDR3 region has 14 residues. Deletions cut 6 bases from V and 3 bases from J, with 14 bases between. The germline V gene encodes CDR1 MNHEY and CDR2 SVGAGI. CDR3 protein: CASSLGGAYYGYTF. CDR3 in DNA: TGTGCCAGCAGCTTGGGGGGTGCCTACTATGGCTACACCTTC.

DNA of the CDR3: TGTGCCAGCAGACCACAGGGTTTTAGAGAAAAACTGTTTTTT. It yields the protein CASRPQGFREKLFF. The V call is TRBV14, the J call TRBJ1-4; perhaps TRBD1 as D (6 bases). The CDR3 sequence is 14 residues long. Deletions cut 6 bases from V and 8 bases from J, with 16 bases between. The germline V gene has CDR1 SGHDN and CDR2 FVKESK. Full variable domain (outside the CDR3, taken from reference TRBV14 and TRBJ1-4): EAGVTQFPSHSVIEKGQTVTLRCDPISGHDNLYWYRRVMGKEIKFLLHFVKESKQDESGMPNNRFLAERTGGTYSTLKVQPAELEDSGVYFCASRPQGFREKLFFGSGTQLSVL.

V usage is TRBV5-6 and J usage is TRBJ2-2; maybe TRBD1 (6 bases). Germline V gene sequence: CDR1 SGHDT, CDR2 YYEEEE. V shed 4 bases and J shed 9 bases, with 13 bases lying between them. CDR3 length: 13 amino acids. CDR3 sequence: CASSPDSGWELFF. The DNA of the CDR3 is TGTGCCAGCAGCCCGGACAGCGGCTGGGAGCTGTTTTTT.

This clone was observed once. The chain combines TRBV6-1 with TRBJ2-4, with D possibly TRBD2 on 5 matching bases. Germline V gene data show CDR1 as MNHNS and CDR2 as SASEGT. The V and J ends lost 3 bases and 9 bases respectively, with 21 bases between them. The CDR3 totals 16 residues. CDR3 residues: CASSDFESRAGSIQYF. The CDR3 coding sequence is TGTGCCAGCAGTGACTTCGAATCGAGGGCCGGAAGCATTCAGTACTTC.

This clone was detected once. This chain links TRBV11-2 with TRBJ1-1; 8 bases fit TRBD1. From germline, CDR1 is SGHAT and CDR2 FQNNGV. The CDR3 runs to 14 residues. J was trimmed by 8 bases and V by 5 bases; bases with no gene match: 10. CDR3 sequence: CASSPAGTGTEAFF. CDR3 DNA: TGTGCCAGCAGCCCGGCGGGGACAGGTACCGAAGCTTTCTTT.

The chain couples TRBV2 to TRBJ2-3; 7 nucleotides align to TRBD1. The V gene's germline CDR1 is SNHLY and CDR2 FYNNEI. The V and J ends lost 4 bases and 5 bases, in that order; junction bases with no gene match: 6. The CDR3 spans 14 residues. CDR3 residues: CASSVTGLKDTQYF. In DNA form, the CDR3 reads TGTGCCAGCAGTGTGACAGGGCTAAAAGATACGCAGTATTTT.

The chain employs TRBV18 and TRBJ2-1, with 10 nucleotides matching TRBD2. Germline CDR1 and CDR2: KGHSH and LQKENI. The CDR3 has 18 residues. Germline trimming cut 4 bases from V and 0 bases from J; bases unmatched to any gene: 9. The CDR3 is CASSLGSASGGSYNEQFF. The DNA of the CDR3 is TGTGCCAGCTCACTTGGTTCCGCTAGCGGGGGCTCCTACAATGAGCAGTTCTTC.

The chain links TRBV7-9 to TRBJ2-3; 10 bases are a match to TRBD2. This CDR3 comprises 18 residues. V was clipped by 5 bases and J by 0 bases; unmatched bases: 11. Germline CDR1 and CDR2: SEHNR and FQNEAQ (reference sequence). CDR3 DNA: TGTGCCAGCAGCGCCCCCGGGACTAGCGCCCCTAGCACAGATACGCAGTATTTT. Protein sequence: CASSAPGTSAPSTDTQYF.

The CDR3 DNA sequence: TGTGCCAGTAGGGGATATTGGGGCCGGGACAGGAGAAGCAATGAGCAGTTCTTC. This gives the protein CASRGYWGRDRRSNEQFF. The chain combines TRBV19 with TRBJ2-1; TRBD1 aligns across 8 bases. Per germline, CDR1 LNHDA and CDR2 SQIVND (reference sequence). The CDR3 runs to 18 residues. With 6 bases clipped from V and 6 bases from J, the junction kept 19 bases outside the gene matches.

The V gene is TRBV7-8, the J gene TRBJ2-3; the match to TRBD2 covers 8 bases. The germline CDR1 and CDR2 sequences are SGHVS and FQNEAQ. Unmatched junction bases numbered 7, after V lost 1 base and J lost 1 base. This CDR3 spans 17 amino acids. The CDR3 here is CASSLGVAGLRTDTQYF. The DNA for the CDR3 is TGTGCCAGCAGCTTAGGGGTAGCGGGACTACGCACAGATACGCAGTATTTT.